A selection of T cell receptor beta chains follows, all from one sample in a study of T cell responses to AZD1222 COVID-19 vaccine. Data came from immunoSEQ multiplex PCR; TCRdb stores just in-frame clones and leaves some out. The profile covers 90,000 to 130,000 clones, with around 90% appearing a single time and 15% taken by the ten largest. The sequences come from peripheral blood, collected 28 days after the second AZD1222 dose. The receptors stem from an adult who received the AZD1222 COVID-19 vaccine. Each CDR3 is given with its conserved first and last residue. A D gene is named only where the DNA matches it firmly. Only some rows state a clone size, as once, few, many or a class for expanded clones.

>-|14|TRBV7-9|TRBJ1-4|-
TGTGCCAGCAGCTTAGTTGGCAGGGGAGAAAAACTGTTTTTT
CASSLVGRGEKLFF
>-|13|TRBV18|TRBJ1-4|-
TGTGCCAGCTCACGGGACAACGGTGAAAAACTGTTTTTT
CASSRDNGEKLFF
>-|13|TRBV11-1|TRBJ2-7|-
TGTGCCAGCACCCGGGAAGGCTCCTACGAGCAGTACTTC
CASTREGSYEQYF
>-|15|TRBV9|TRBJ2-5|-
TGTGCCAGCAGCGTAGATGGGACCATCCAAGAGACCCAGTACTTC
CASSVDGTIQETQYF
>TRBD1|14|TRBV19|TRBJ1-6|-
TGTGCCAGTAGGGGGGGACAGTATAATTCACCCCTCCACTTT
CASRGGQYNSPLHF
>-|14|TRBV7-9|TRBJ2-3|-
TGTGCCAGCAGCCACCGGCGGGGCACAGATACGCAGTATTTT
CASSHRRGTDTQYF
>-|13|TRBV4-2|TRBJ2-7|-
TGTGCCAGCAGCCAAGAGGCTTGGTACGAGCAGTACTTC
CASSQEAWYEQYF
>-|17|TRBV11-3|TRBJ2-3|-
TGTGCCAGCAGCTTAAGGGGGAGGTGGCTGGTCCCAGATACGCAGTATTTT
CASSLRGRWLVPDTQYF
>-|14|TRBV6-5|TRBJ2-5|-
TGTGCCAGCACACAGTTAGCTGGGGTAGAGACCCAGTACTTC
CASTQLAGVETQYF
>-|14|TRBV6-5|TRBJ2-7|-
TGTGCCAGCAGTTCCCCGCAGGGCTCCTACGAGCAGTACTTC
CASSSPQGSYEQYF
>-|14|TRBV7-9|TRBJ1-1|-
TGTGCCAGCAGCTTAGCTGGGAGGGGCACTGAAGCTTTCTTT
CASSLAGRGTEAFF
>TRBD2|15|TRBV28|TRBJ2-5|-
TGTGCCAGCAGTTTATGGGGCGGGAGATCAGAGACCCAGTACTTC
CASSLWGGRSETQYF
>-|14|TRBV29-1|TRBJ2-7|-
TGCAGCGTAATAGAAGCCGGCCCCTACTACGAGCAGTACTTC
CSVIEAGPYYEQYF
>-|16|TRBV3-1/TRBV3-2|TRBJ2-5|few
TGTGCCAGCAGCCCCAACCGCCGGCTAGCCCAAGAGACCCAGTACTTC
CASSPNRRLAQETQYF
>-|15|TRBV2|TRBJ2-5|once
TGTGCCAGCAGTGAATGGCAGACATACCAAGAGACCCAGTACTTC
CASSEWQTYQETQYF
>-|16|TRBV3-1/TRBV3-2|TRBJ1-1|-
TGTGCCAGCAGTCCTTGGGATAGGCTCTTGGACACTGAAGCTTTCTTT
CASSPWDRLLDTEAFF
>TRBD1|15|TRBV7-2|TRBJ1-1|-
TGTGCCAGCAGCCCCGCCGGGACAGGGACGACTGAAGCTTTCTTT
CASSPAGTGTTEAFF
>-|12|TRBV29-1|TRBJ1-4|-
TGCAGCGTTGAAGTGCGGTTTAGAAAACTGTTTTTT
CSVEVRFRKLFF
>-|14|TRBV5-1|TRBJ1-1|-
TGCGCCAGCAGCTTGGAGGTTACAAACACTGAAGCTTTCTTT
CASSLEVTNTEAFF
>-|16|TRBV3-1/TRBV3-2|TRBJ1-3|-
TGTGCCAGCAGCCAAGAATCGCAGGGGTCTGGAAACACCATATATTTT
CASSQESQGSGNTIYF
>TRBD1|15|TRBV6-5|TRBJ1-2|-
TGTGCCAGCAGTCCTGGACAGGGGAATAACTATGGCTACACCTTC
CASSPGQGNNYGYTF
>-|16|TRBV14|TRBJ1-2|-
TGTGCCAGCAGCCATTCGTATCTGCCCTCGGGGAATGGCTACACCTTC
CASSHSYLPSGNGYTF
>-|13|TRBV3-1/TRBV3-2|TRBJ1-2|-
TGTGCCAGCAGCCACGAACAGGGCCTTGGCTACACCTTC
CASSHEQGLGYTF
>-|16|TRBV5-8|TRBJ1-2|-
TGTGCCAGCAGCTTGGCCGGACAGCTAGCTAACTATGGCTACACCTTC
CASSLAGQLANYGYTF
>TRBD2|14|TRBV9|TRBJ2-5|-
TGTGCCAGCAGCTCTGGACTAGCGGGAGAGACCCAGTACTTC
CASSSGLAGETQYF
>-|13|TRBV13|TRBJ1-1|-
TGTGCCAGCAGCTTAGTACCGAACACTGAAGCTTTCTTT
CASSLVPNTEAFF
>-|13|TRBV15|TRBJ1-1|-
TGTGCCACCAGCCTCACTGCTGGCACTGAAGCTTTCTTT
CATSLTAGTEAFF
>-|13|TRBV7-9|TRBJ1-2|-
TGTGCCAGCAGTCCCGTGGACGGCTATGGCTACACCTTC
CASSPVDGYGYTF
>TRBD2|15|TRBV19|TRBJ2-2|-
TGTGCCAGTAGTATTAGGGGAGGGGCAACTCGGGGAGCTGTTTTT
CASSIRGGATRGAVF
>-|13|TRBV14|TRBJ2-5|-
TGTGCCAGCAGCCAAGATAGAAGAGAGACCCAGTACTTC
CASSQDRRETQYF
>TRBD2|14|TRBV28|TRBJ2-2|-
TGTGCCACCCTTCTCGGACTAGGTCCCGGGGAGCTGTTTTTT
CATLLGLGPGELFF
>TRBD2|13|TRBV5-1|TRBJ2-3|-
TGCGCCAGCAGCTTTGGCGGGAGGGATACGCAGTATTTT
CASSFGGRDTQYF
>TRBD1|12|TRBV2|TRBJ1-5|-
TGTGCCAGCACCAGGGGGAATCAGCCCCAGCATTTT
CASTRGNQPQHF